The 18 T cell receptor beta chains below come from one sample, sequenced in a study of early T cells in non-severe SARS-CoV-2 infection. TCRdb recomputed calls from the 5' RACE reads with MiXCR, one row per CDR3 protein. The sample lists 55,000 to 70,000 distinct CDR3 sequences; roughly 10% were seen once. Sequences were obtained from whole blood. These receptor sequences come from an adult who was a healthcare worker with PCR-confirmed SARS-CoV-2 infection or an uninfected control (not recorded which).

This clonotype was counted ten times or more. J is TRBJ1-1 and V is TRBV29-1, with a weak D call TRBD1 (5 bases). The germline V gene encodes CDR1 SQVTM and CDR2 ANQGSEA. Trimming removed 7 bases at V and 0 bases at J, with 9 bases between. CDR3 length: 12 residues. The CDR3 sequence is CSGYRLNTEAFF. Here the CDR3 DNA reads TGCAGCGGATACAGGTTGAACACTGAAGCTTTCTTT.

Many counts were recorded for this clonotype. The junction differs from germline at one of its ends, possibly a read error. The rearrangement joins TRBV5-4 to TRBJ2-3; 11 bases match TRBD1. Germline values: CDR1 SGHNT, CDR2 YYREEE (reference sequence). This CDR3 is built from 14 residues. Written as DNA, the CDR3 is TGTGCCAGCAGTTTGGACAGGGGGCCAGATACGCAGTATTTT. Residues: CASSLDRGPDTQYF.

This clonotype was recorded many times. This chain links TRBV7-2 with TRBJ2-4; 7 nucleotides agree with TRBD1. The trim removed 5 bases at V and 0 bases at J, leaving 4 bases unmatched. CDR1 and CDR2 from the germline V gene are SGHTA and FQGNSA. CDR3 length: 15 amino acids. The DNA of the CDR3 is TGTGCCAGCAGCCAGGGGGTGTCAGCCAAAAACATTCAGTACTTC. Its translation is CASSQGVSAKNIQYF.

This clonotype appeared many times. The chain is built from TRBV5-1 and TRBJ1-2; no firm D call. The CDR3 has 12 amino acids. Between the trimmed V and J ends, which lost 0 bases and 7 bases, there was a span of 7 bases. Germline loops: CDR1 SGHRS, CDR2 YFSETQ. CDR3 nucleotide sequence: TGCGCCAGCAGCTTGGACAGTTTTGGCTACACCTTC. Translation: CASSLDSFGYTF.

This clonotype has ten or more counts. The rearrangement joins TRBV20-1 to TRBJ2-7; D unresolved. Trimming shortened V by 3 bases and J by 4 bases, and 10 bases separated the two germline ends. Germline assignment: CDR1 DFQATT and CDR2 SNEGSKA (reference sequence). The CDR3 extends over 12 amino acids. The CDR3 here is CSASIDNYEQYF. The CDR3 coding sequence is TGCAGTGCTAGTATTGACAATTACGAGCAGTACTTC.

This clonotype was observed a few times. The V call is TRBV7-9, the J call TRBJ2-3; TRBD1 is a possible D gene (6 bases). With 1 base removed from V and 5 bases from J, the gap between germline ends came to 7 bases. The CDR3 is made up of 13 amino acids. From germline, CDR1 is SEHNR and CDR2 FQNEAQ (reference sequence). In DNA form, the CDR3 reads TGTGCCAGCAGCTTAGTAGGGGGAGATACGCAGTATTTT. Protein product: CASSLVGGDTQYF.

This clonotype was detected ten times or more. DNA of the CDR3: TGTGCCAGCAGCAAACGAGCGGAAGAGACCCAGTACTTC. This gives the protein CASSKRAEETQYF. This sequence joins TRBV21-1 and TRBJ2-5; the table's D gene call, TRBD2, was not cross checked with the DNA. TRBV21-1 represents a pseudogene. The CDR3 is 13 amino acids.

Many counts were recorded for this clonotype. V and J are TRBV3-1 and TRBJ1-4; D call uncertain. Germline loops: CDR1 LGHDT, CDR2 YNNKEL (reference sequence). V gave up 2 bases and J gave up 13 bases, with 14 bases separating them. The CDR3 has 13 amino acids. The CDR3 region is CASSQRAPPGLFF. The CDR3 bases are TGTGCCAGCAGCCAACGTGCTCCCCCCGGACTGTTTTTT.

This clonotype was observed many times. The chain combines TRBV19 with TRBJ2-7; the match to TRBD1 covers 7 bases. CDR3 length: 14 residues. The germline CDR1 and CDR2 sequences are LNHDA and SQIVND (reference sequence). V lost 3 bases and J lost 2; bases outside the gene matches: 4. As DNA, the CDR3 is TGTGCCAGTAGTATGCAGGACAGGACCTACGAGCAGTACTTC. Encoded protein: CASSMQDRTYEQYF.

V gene TRBV29-1 combines with J gene TRBJ2-7; weak D call: TRBD1 (6 bases). The CDR3 is made up of 13 amino acids. From germline, CDR1 is SQVTM and CDR2 ANQGSEA. V was pared by 0 bases and J by 7 bases, with 13 bases between. CDR3 nucleotides: TGCAGCGTTGAAGACTCCTACCAGGGGGAGCAGTACTTC. As protein: CSVEDSYQGEQYF.

This clonotype was recorded at least ten times. V and J are TRBV2 and TRBJ1-2; no firm D call. The CDR3 is 14 amino acids. Germline lookup yields CDR1 SNHLY and CDR2 FYNNEI. Trimming took 0 bases from V and 5 from J, leaving 10 bases between them. CDR3 nucleotides: TGTGCCAGCAGTGAAGCTCGGACCGGTTATGGCTACACCTTC. Its translation: CASSEARTGYGYTF.

This clonotype showed up just a few times. The J gene is TRBJ2-3, the V gene TRBV5-5; D assignment may be TRBD1 or TRBD2 (5 bases each). Trimming took off 0 bases at V and 4 bases at J, with 15 bases between the two ends. From germline, CDR1 is SGHKS and CDR2 YYEKEE (reference sequence). There are 16 residues in the CDR3. The CDR3 sequence: CASSLAVRGVADTQYF. Written as DNA, the CDR3 is TGTGCCAGCAGCTTGGCCGTAAGGGGAGTTGCAGATACGCAGTATTTT.

The gene calls are TRBV7-9 and TRBJ2-5, with no clear D. The CDR3 spans 17 residues. Trimming removed 5 bases at V and 3 bases at J, with 22 bases between. The germline CDR1 and CDR2 sequences are SEHNR and FQNEAQ (reference sequence). The CDR3 protein is CASSRQAVLRREETQYF. Here the CDR3 DNA reads TGTGCCAGCAGCCGCCAGGCAGTATTGCGTCGGGAAGAGACCCAGTACTTC. Together with reference TRBV7-9 and TRBJ2-5, the CDR3 gives the full variable domain: DTGVSQNPRHKITKRGQNVTFRCDPISEHNRLYWYRQTLGQGPEFLTYFQNEAQLEKSRLLSDRFSAERPKGSFSTLEIQRTEQGDSAMYLCASSRQAVLRREETQYFGPGTRLLVL.

Many counts were recorded for this clonotype. The J gene is TRBJ2-7, the V gene TRBV7-6; D could derive from TRBD1 or TRBD2 (5 bases each). The germline gives CDR1 SGHVS, CDR2 FNYEAQ. Deletions cut 4 bases from V and 7 bases from J, with 11 bases between. There are 12 residues in the CDR3. The CDR3 is CASSSGWGEQYF. DNA of the CDR3: TGTGCCAGCAGCTCCGGCTGGGGGGAGCAGTACTTC. The full variable domain, in which reference TRBV7-6 and TRBJ2-7 provide the parts outside the CDR3, is GAGVSQSPRYKVTKRGQDVALRCDPISGHVSLYWYRQALGQGPEFLTYFNYEAQQDKSGLPNDRFSAERPEGSISTLTIQRTEQRDSAMYRCASSSGWGEQYFGPGTRLTVT.

This clonotype showed up just a few times. This likely comes from a read error, as the CDR3 has no conserved phenylalanine or tryptophan at its end. CDR3: CASRTQGINQPQHS. DNA of the CDR3: TGTGCCAGCAGAACACAGGGGATTAATCAGCCCCAGCATTCT. The chain joins TRBV6-2 or TRBV6-3 to TRBJ1-5; 7 bases match TRBD1. Losses at the gene ends were 6 bases for V and 4 bases for J; bases not matched to a gene: 6. This CDR3 region has 14 residues. Per the germline V gene, CDR1 is MNHEY and CDR2 is SVGEGT.

The chain carries TRBV27 and TRBJ2-3, with D possibly TRBD2 on 6 matching bases. The CDR3 has 14 amino acids. Trimming pared 5 bases from V and 2 bases from J, leaving 11 bases between. Germline loops: CDR1 MNHEY, CDR2 SMNVEV (reference sequence). The CDR3 sequence is CASSKPGLTDTQYF. Written as DNA, the CDR3 is TGTGCCAGCAGTAAACCGGGACTCACAGATACGCAGTATTTT.

The sample holds a few counts of this clonotype. The chain couples TRBV19 to TRBJ2-3, with D possibly called TRBD1 or TRBD2 (5 bases each). Germline CDR1 reads LNHDA; CDR2 reads SQIVND (reference sequence). The CDR3 runs to 15 residues. V lost 1 base and J lost 1, with 9 bases in between. CDR3 region: CASSIVSGRTDTQYF. The CDR3 DNA follows: TGTGCCAGTAGTATAGTGTCGGGGCGCACAGATACGCAGTATTTT.

This clonotype was observed many times. The J gene is TRBJ2-7, the V gene TRBV20-1; 7 bases align to TRBD1. The CDR3 has 15 residues. Germline CDR1 DFQATT, CDR2 SNEGSKA (reference sequence). The V gene end was trimmed by 2 bases and the J gene end by 2 bases; junction bases not matched to a gene: 9. The CDR3 sequence is CSARPTGAKTYEQYF. In DNA, the CDR3 is TGCAGTGCTAGACCTACAGGGGCCAAGACCTACGAGCAGTACTTC.